These 20 T cell receptor beta chains were sequenced from one sample in a study of blood T cell repertoires in COVID-19. This table comes from immunoSEQ multiplex PCR, and its TCRdb copy is limited to in-frame clones, with some not included. The table records hundreds of thousands of clones, 85% of them present only once. Material for sequencing was peripheral blood. These receptor sequences come from a young woman with acute or convalescent COVID-19.

This chain joins TRBV27 and TRBJ2-1; 10 bases align to TRBD2. Germline CDR1 MNHEY, CDR2 SMNVEV (reference sequence). The CDR3 has 16 amino acids. V shed 7 bases and J 2 bases; nucleotides not matched to a gene: 8. The CDR3 region is CASNDKREGPYNEQFF. CDR3 nucleotide sequence: TGTGCCAGCAATGACAAGCGGGAGGGCCCCTACAATGAGCAGTTCTTC.

The chain combines TRBV19 with TRBJ1-1; weak D call: TRBD1 (6 bases). The CDR3 loop spans 14 amino acids. The V end was cut by 8 bases, the J end by 2 bases, with 15 bases between. The germline V gene encodes CDR1 LNHDA and CDR2 SQIVND (reference sequence). Here the CDR3 reads CASGLGAFNTEAFF. The CDR3 bases are TGTGCCAGTGGGTTGGGGGCTTTTAACACTGAAGCTTTCTTT.

This clone was picked up a small number of times. The chain has TRBV24-1 and TRBJ2-7; D perhaps matches TRBD2 (5 bases). Trimming took off 0 bases at V and 2 bases at J, with 10 bases between the two ends. The V gene's germline CDR1 is KGHDR and CDR2 SFDVKD. The length of the CDR3 is 15 residues. CDR3 loop: CATSDLPGLPYEQYF. DNA for the CDR3: TGTGCCACCAGTGATTTGCCAGGACTTCCCTACGAGCAGTACTTC.

The V and J genes are TRBV30 and TRBJ1-1; D is possibly TRBD1 (6 bases). Trimming removed 8 bases at V and 5 bases at J, with 12 bases between. The germline V gene has CDR1 GTSNPN and CDR2 SVGIG (reference sequence). The CDR3 sequence is 11 residues long. The CDR3 reads CAAQGRTEAFF. Here the CDR3 DNA reads TGTGCCGCACAGGGAAGGACTGAAGCTTTCTTT.

The chain has TRBV2 and TRBJ1-1; D gene ambiguous. Per the germline V gene, CDR1 is SNHLY and CDR2 is FYNNEI. Trimming removed 4 bases from V and 1 base from J, with 7 bases in between. CDR3 length: 13 residues. CDR3 sequence: CASSVSPNTEAFF. CDR3 nucleotide sequence: TGTGCCAGCAGTGTATCTCCGAACACTGAAGCTTTCTTT.

Concerning this clone itself: Additional DNA sequences in this sample encode the identical CDR3. V and J are TRBV5-1 and TRBJ2-1; D is possibly TRBD2 (5 bases). V was trimmed by 0 bases and J by 4 bases, leaving 11 bases between them. Germline assignment: CDR1 SGHRS and CDR2 YFSETQ. The CDR3 spans 15 residues. CDR3 sequence reads: CASSLVGSGYNEQFF. The CDR3 DNA is TGCGCCAGCAGCTTGGTAGGGAGTGGGTACAATGAGCAGTTCTTC.

The chain recombines TRBV5-1 with TRBJ2-1; D unclear. V lost 4 bases, J lost 0 bases, and 5 bases lay in between. The germline CDR1 and CDR2 sequences are SGHRS and YFSETQ. This CDR3 contains 13 residues. The CDR3 sequence: CASSLSSYNEQFF. As DNA, the CDR3 is TGCGCCAGCAGCCTAAGCTCCTACAATGAGCAGTTCTTC. The variable domain in full, with the rest retrieved from reference TRBV5-1 and TRBJ2-1, is KAGVTQTPRYLIKTRGQQVTLSCSPISGHRSVSWYQQTPGQGLQFLFEYFSETQRNKGNFPGRFSGRQFSNSRSEMNVSTLELGDSALYLCASSLSSYNEQFFGPGTRLTVL.

This chain joins TRBV5-1 and TRBJ2-2, with 7 bases matching TRBD2. V lost 5 bases, J lost 5 bases, and 6 bases stayed unmatched. From germline, CDR1 is SGHRS and CDR2 YFSETQ. CDR3 length: 14 residues. The CDR3 DNA reads TGCGCCAGCAGAAAGACTAGCTCGACCGGGGAGCTGTTTTTT. Translation: CASRKTSSTGELFF.

The chain recombines TRBV10-1 with TRBJ1-3; maybe TRBD1 (6 bases). V gave up 5 bases and J gave up 4 bases, with 21 bases separating them. CDR1 and CDR2 (germline): WNHNN, SYGVQD (reference sequence). The CDR3 covers 17 residues. In DNA form, the CDR3 reads TGCGCCAGCAGTATTACTTACGCAGGGGCGAGCGGAAACACCATATATTTT. Protein: CASSITYAGASGNTIYF.

The genes are TRBV6-4 and TRBJ2-2; maybe TRBD1 (5 bases). V lost 10 bases and J 6 bases, leaving 18 bases between the germline ends. Looked up from germline, CDR1 is MRHNA and CDR2 is SNTAGT. The CDR3 has 14 amino acids. CDR3 bases: TGTGCCACCATAGTAACAGGTCTTCCCGGGGAGCTGTTTTTT. Translated: CATIVTGLPGELFF.

Details on this clone: An end of the junction does not agree with germline; a read error may underlie this. V is TRBV14 and J is TRBJ2-7; D is ambiguous. Germline V gives CDR1 SGHDN, CDR2 FVKESK. This CDR3 spans 11 amino acids. The CDR3 DNA is TGTGCCAGCAGCCCAGAACCCCTGGCACGCTTC. Translated: CASSPEPLARF.

The chain joins TRBV18 to TRBJ2-5, with D perhaps matching TRBD1 (5 bases). Germline assignment: CDR1 KGHSH and CDR2 LQKENI. With 5 bases removed from V and 3 bases from J, the gap between germline ends came to 10 bases. The CDR3 is 13 amino acids. CDR3 residues: CASSASTEETQYF. CDR3 DNA: TGTGCCAGCTCAGCATCGACAGAAGAGACCCAGTACTTC.

In nucleotides, the CDR3 is TGTGCCAGCAGAGGGACTGGGAACACTGAAGCTTTCTTT. Its translation: CASRGTGNTEAFF. This chain uses TRBV6-4 with TRBJ1-1, with D possibly TRBD1 on 5 matching bases. V lost 6 bases, J lost 1 base, and 9 bases lay in between. Germline lookup yields CDR1 MRHNA and CDR2 SNTAGT. This CDR3 is built from 13 residues.

This chain connects TRBV3-1 (or the pseudogene TRBV3-2) to TRBJ2-5, with 7 bases lining up with TRBD1. Losses at the gene ends were 0 bases for V and 5 bases for J; bases not matched to a gene: 3. This CDR3 has 14 residues. The V gene's germline CDR1 is LGHDT and CDR2 YNNKEL (reference sequence). The CDR3 is CASSQDARGETQYF. CDR3 DNA: TGTGCCAGCAGCCAAGATGCCAGGGGGGAGACCCAGTACTTC.

V is TRBV4-1 and J is TRBJ2-7; 8 nucleotides agree with TRBD2. The germline gives CDR1 MGHRA, CDR2 YSYEKL. With V trimmed by 4 bases and J by 2 bases, 7 bases remained unmatched. The CDR3 runs 15 residues. CDR3 amino acids: CASSPLSGATYEQYF. In DNA form, the CDR3 reads TGCGCCAGCAGCCCACTTAGCGGGGCGACCTACGAGCAGTACTTC.

The rearrangement joins TRBV29-1 to TRBJ2-5, with 9 nucleotides matching TRBD1. Germline CDR1 is SQVTM and CDR2 is ANQGSEA. V lost 6 bases to trimming and J lost 5 bases; unmatched junction nucleotides: 7. The CDR3 runs 13 residues. In DNA, the CDR3 is TGCAGCGTGGGACAGGGAAATGGCGAGACCCAGTACTTC. Its translation is CSVGQGNGETQYF.

The rearrangement joins TRBV5-6 to TRBJ1-2; 7 nucleotides align to TRBD1. Germline V gene data show CDR1 as SGHDT and CDR2 as YYEEEE. Losses at the gene ends were 4 bases for V and 3 bases for J; bases not matched to a gene: 9. The CDR3 sequence is 15 residues long. The CDR3 is CASSQNMGQHYGYTF. The CDR3 DNA follows: TGTGCCAGCAGCCAAAATATGGGACAGCACTATGGCTACACCTTC.

The CDR3 coding sequence is TGTGCCAGCAGTTACGGGGGACAGGGAAACACCGGGGAGCTGTTTTTT. Protein: CASSYGGQGNTGELFF. The chain recombines TRBV6-6 with TRBJ2-2; 9 bases align to TRBD1. This CDR3 comprises 16 residues. Per the germline V gene, CDR1 is MNHNY and CDR2 is SVGAGI (reference sequence). The V gene end was trimmed by 2 bases and the J gene end by 2 bases; junction bases not matched to a gene: 3.

The chain employs TRBV6-5 and TRBJ1-2; 7 nucleotides align to TRBD1. V trimming: 6 bases; J trimming: 5 bases; junction bases outside the gene matches: 12. This CDR3 spans 15 amino acids. Germline assignment: CDR1 MNHEY and CDR2 SVGAGI. The CDR3 DNA follows: TGTGCCAGCAGAATGGGACAGACGGGGTGGTATGGCTACACCTTC. Its protein product is CASRMGQTGWYGYTF.

The chain uses TRBV6-1 and TRBJ1-2; D possibly corresponds to TRBD1 (5 bases). Germline CDR1 MNHNS, CDR2 SASEGT. V lost 8 bases and J 3 bases, leaving 19 bases between the germline ends. The CDR3 is made up of 15 amino acids. The CDR3 nucleotides read TGTGCCAGCCATCCCCCGGCGGGGACCTACTATGGCTACACCTTC. Its translation is CASHPPAGTYYGYTF.